These T cell receptor beta chains were read from a single sample in a study of OX40 agonist ivuxolimab in advanced cancers. Assay used: immunoSEQ multiplex PCR; TCRdb lists only in-frame clones, some missing. The sample contains about 15,000 clones, around four fifths of which appear only once. The material sequenced was CD4+ or CD8+ T cells sorted from blood, taken in a trial of the OX40 agonist ivuxolimab. The receptors here all came from an adult with an advanced solid tumor such as melanoma, head and neck, liver or kidney cancer. Each CDR3 is given with its conserved first and last residue. The D gene is left open where the match is weak. Some rows have no size entry. The others give once, few or many, or a class for an expanded clone.

V: TRBV19; J: TRBJ1-2; D: TRBD1; size: few; CDR3: CASSTGQGVFYGYTF; DNA: TGTGCCAGTAGTACAGGACAGGGTGTTTTCTATGGCTACACCTTC
V: TRBV5-1; J: TRBJ2-3; D: -; size: -; CDR3: CASSLEVDTQYF; DNA: TGCGCCAGCAGCTTGGAGGTAGATACGCAGTATTTT
V: TRBV6-5; J: TRBJ1-6; D: TRBD1; size: once; CDR3: CASSPGQGDNSPLHF; DNA: TGTGCCAGCAGTCCGGGACAGGGTGATAATTCACCCCTCCACTTT
V: TRBV5-6; J: TRBJ2-4; D: -; size: medium-sized; CDR3: CASSLGGDVRDF; DNA: TGTGCCAGCAGCTTGGGTGGGGACGTCAGGGACTTC
V: TRBV13; J: TRBJ2-2; D: -; size: -; CDR3: CASSEEIGELFF; DNA: TGTGCCAGCAGCGAAGAAATCGGGGAGCTGTTTTTT
V: TRBV6-4; J: TRBJ2-1; D: TRBD2; size: -; CDR3: CASSVGGGPRNEQFF; DNA: TGTGCCAGCAGTGTGGGGGGAGGGCCTCGCAATGAGCAGTTCTTC
V: TRBV6-5; J: TRBJ1-4; D: -; size: -; CDR3: CASSHLDPNEKLFF; DNA: TGTGCCAGCAGTCATCTGGACCCAAATGAAAAACTGTTTTTT
V: TRBV19; J: TRBJ2-7; D: TRBD2; size: -; CDR3: CASRVTTSGYYEQYF; DNA: TGTGCCAGTAGGGTGACGACTAGCGGTTACTACGAGCAGTACTTC
V: TRBV4-2; J: TRBJ1-3; D: -; size: -; CDR3: CASSQDSLGNTIYF; DNA: TGTGCCAGCAGCCAAGATTCCCTCGGAAACACCATATATTTT
V: TRBV7-8; J: TRBJ2-1; D: -; size: -; CDR3: CASSFLQGRRGNEQFF; DNA: TGTGCCAGCAGCTTTCTACAGGGGCGGAGGGGCAATGAGCAGTTCTTC
V: TRBV15; J: TRBJ2-3; D: -; size: -; CDR3: CATTNITTTDTQYF; DNA: TGTGCCACTACCAACATAACTACCACAGATACGCAGTATTTT
V: TRBV27; J: TRBJ2-4; D: -; size: -; CDR3: CASSLSLGGPAKNIQYF; DNA: TGTGCCAGCAGTTTATCATTGGGGGGACCAGCCAAAAACATTCAGTACTTC
V: TRBV21-1; J: TRBJ1-2; D: -; size: -; CDR3: CASSRVSIYGYTF; DNA: TGTGCCAGCAGCAGGGTTTCGATATATGGCTACACCTTC
V: TRBV28; J: TRBJ2-1; D: TRBD2; size: -; CDR3: CASSFAGVIHEQFF; DNA: TGTGCCAGCAGTTTTGCGGGAGTAATCCATGAGCAGTTCTTC
V: TRBV19; J: TRBJ2-4; D: -; size: -; CDR3: CASSIIPGSGNIQYF; DNA: TGTGCCAGTAGTATAATCCCAGGGTCGGGAAACATTCAGTACTTC
V: TRBV7-9; J: TRBJ2-7; D: TRBD1; size: -; CDR3: CASSLAYPGTGVYEQYF; DNA: TGTGCCAGCAGCTTAGCGTACCCCGGGACAGGGGTATACGAGCAGTACTTC
V: TRBV30; J: TRBJ2-7; D: -; size: once; CDR3: CAWSGTGSVEQYF; DNA: TGTGCCTGGAGTGGGACGGGAAGTGTCGAGCAGTACTTC
V: TRBV7-8; J: TRBJ2-7; D: -; size: -; CDR3: CASSLDAGSYEQYF; DNA: TGTGCCAGCAGCTTAGATGCGGGGTCCTACGAGCAGTACTTC
V: TRBV25-1; J: TRBJ2-7; D: -; size: -; CDR3: CASSLGAYEQYF; DNA: TGTGCCAGCAGTTTGGGGGCCTACGAGCAGTACTTC
V: TRBV4-2; J: TRBJ2-3; D: TRBD2; size: few; CDR3: CASSVQLAGASDTQYF; DNA: TGTGCCAGCAGCGTCCAACTAGCGGGAGCCTCAGATACGCAGTATTTT
V: TRBV7-8; J: TRBJ2-7; D: TRBD2; size: -; CDR3: CASSSRGGSYEQYF; DNA: TGTGCCAGCAGCTCCCGGGGGGGCTCCTACGAGCAGTACTTC
V: TRBV9; J: TRBJ2-5; D: -; size: -; CDR3: CASSVVGGQTQYF; DNA: TGTGCCAGCAGCGTAGTGGGTGGGCAGACCCAGTACTTC
V: TRBV9; J: TRBJ1-1; D: TRBD1; size: -; CDR3: CASSSQGAEAFF; DNA: TGTGCCAGCAGCTCGCAGGGGGCTGAAGCTTTCTTT
V: TRBV4-1; J: TRBJ2-7; D: -; size: -; CDR3: CASSQVGLEQYF; DNA: TGCGCCAGCAGCCAAGTAGGGCTCGAGCAGTACTTC
V: TRBV7-9; J: TRBJ2-5; D: TRBD2; size: -; CDR3: CASSLVTSGPEETQYF; DNA: TGTGCCAGCAGCTTAGTAACTAGCGGCCCCGAAGAGACCCAGTACTTC
V: TRBV11-2; J: TRBJ2-3; D: -; size: few; CDR3: CASSLYTGLSSRDTQYF; DNA: TGTGCCAGCAGCTTATATACAGGGTTGTCTAGCCGGGATACGCAGTATTTT
V: TRBV15; J: TRBJ2-7; D: -; size: -; CDR3: CATSRDIAGPPYEQYF; DNA: TGTGCCACCAGCAGAGATATCGCGGGGCCCCCCTACGAGCAGTACTTC
V: TRBV27; J: TRBJ2-7; D: -; size: -; CDR3: CASSLNEAYEQYF; DNA: TGTGCCAGCAGTTTGAACGAGGCCTACGAGCAGTACTTC
V: TRBV19; J: TRBJ2-7; D: -; size: many; CDR3: CASNPGGAVWYF; DNA: TGTGCCAGTAATCCTGGGGGGGCCGTGTGGTACTTC
V: TRBV12-5; J: TRBJ2-4; D: -; size: few; CDR3: CASVTQVRYIQYF; DNA: TGTGCTAGTGTAACACAGGTCAGGTACATTCAGTACTTC
V: TRBV6-1; J: TRBJ2-1; D: TRBD2; size: -; CDR3: CASRELAQDPGEQFF; DNA: TGTGCCAGCAGGGAACTAGCGCAGGACCCCGGGGAGCAGTTCTTC
V: TRBV11-3; J: TRBJ2-3; D: -; size: once; CDR3: CASSSWADPTDTQYF; DNA: TGTGCCAGCAGCTCCTGGGCGGACCCCACAGATACGCAGTATTTT
V: TRBV20-1; J: TRBJ2-7; D: -; size: -; CDR3: CSAGDYEQYF; DNA: TGCAGTGCCGGCGACTACGAGCAGTACTTC
V: TRBV10-3; J: TRBJ1-1; D: -; size: once; CDR3: CAISERDRTTEAFF; DNA: TGTGCCATCAGTGAACGTGACAGGACAACTGAAGCTTTCTTT
V: TRBV7-8; J: TRBJ2-7; D: -; size: -; CDR3: CASSLGSYEQYF; DNA: TGTGCCAGCAGCTTAGGGAGCTACGAGCAGTACTTC
V: TRBV18; J: TRBJ2-7; D: -; size: -; CDR3: CASSPAYEQYF; DNA: TGTGCCAGCTCACCGGCCTACGAGCAGTACTTC
V: TRBV9; J: TRBJ2-5; D: TRBD2; size: -; CDR3: CASSVEAGAAETQYF; DNA: TGTGCCAGCAGCGTAGAGGCGGGAGCGGCGGAGACCCAGTACTTC
V: TRBV11-2; J: TRBJ2-7; D: -; size: -; CDR3: CASSESQSYEQYF; DNA: TGTGCCAGCAGCGAAAGTCAGTCCTACGAGCAGTACTTC
V: TRBV9; J: TRBJ1-2; D: TRBD1; size: once; CDR3: CASSVGDSVNYGYTF; DNA: TGTGCCAGCAGCGTAGGGGACAGCGTTAACTATGGCTACACCTTC
V: TRBV15; J: TRBJ2-5; D: -; size: -; CDR3: CATSRDGGAGETQYF; DNA: TGTGCCACCAGCAGAGATGGGGGGGCAGGGGAGACCCAGTACTTC
V: TRBV28; J: TRBJ2-7; D: -; size: medium-sized; CDR3: CASNSPTESSYEQYF; DNA: TGTGCCAGCAACAGCCCGACCGAAAGCTCCTACGAGCAGTACTTC
V: TRBV7-3; J: TRBJ2-7; D: TRBD1; size: -; CDR3: CASSLGTGGTSSYEQYF; DNA: TGTGCCAGCAGCTTGGGGACAGGGGGGACGAGCTCCTACGAGCAGTACTTC
V: TRBV29-1; J: TRBJ2-7; D: -; size: once; CDR3: CSVFRRTSYEQYF; DNA: TGCAGCGTTTTTAGGCGTACCTCCTACGAGCAGTACTTC
V: TRBV11-2; J: TRBJ2-1; D: -; size: -; CDR3: CASSQGHPSYNEQFF; DNA: TGTGCCAGCAGCCAGGGACATCCCTCCTACAATGAGCAGTTCTTC
V: TRBV7-6; J: TRBJ1-5; D: -; size: -; CDR3: CASSLEVGFGNQPQHF; DNA: TGTGCCAGCAGCTTAGAGGTGGGTTTTGGCAATCAGCCCCAGCATTTT
V: TRBV28; J: TRBJ2-2; D: -; size: medium-sized; CDR3: CASSRRGTGELFF; DNA: TGTGCCAGCAGTCGACGAGGGACCGGGGAGCTGTTTTTT
V: TRBV9; J: TRBJ2-7; D: -; size: once; CDR3: CASSVGTAREQYF; DNA: TGTGCCAGCAGCGTAGGGACAGCGCGCGAGCAGTACTTC
V: TRBV15; J: TRBJ1-6; D: -; size: -; CDR3: CATSRRTPRDNSPLHF; DNA: TGTGCCACCAGCAGGCGTACTCCCAGGGACAATTCACCCCTCCACTTT
V: TRBV27; J: TRBJ2-1; D: -; size: few; CDR3: CASSLGSLGNEQFF; DNA: TGTGCCAGCAGTTTAGGTTCCCTTGGGAATGAGCAGTTCTTC
V: TRBV9; J: TRBJ2-7; D: TRBD2; size: medium-sized; CDR3: CASSAGTSGASSYEQYF; DNA: TGTGCCAGCAGCGCCGGGACTAGCGGGGCTAGCTCCTACGAGCAGTACTTC